This is a list of T cell receptor beta chains from one sample in a study of blood T cells in healthy people across ages. In TCRdb, the 5' RACE reads were re-called with MiXCR into one record per CDR3 protein. Among roughly 1.5 million distinct CDR3 sequences listed, roughly two fifths were seen once. The specimen sequenced was blood. These receptors originate from a woman aged 18 to 35 in good health. Both conserved end residues are trimmed from each CDR3. A row's size may be missing; if present it is once, few, many or a size class.

>TRBV5-1|TRBJ2-3|NA
ASSLGAGSDRDTQY
>TRBV12-3/TRBV12-4|TRBJ2-3|NA
ASTPRGQDTQY
>TRBV20-1|TRBJ2-5|NA
SARLQQETQY
>TRBV6-5|TRBJ1-6|NA
ASSYEGSYNSPLH
>TRBV29-1|TRBJ2-5|many
SVEDSHTSGVEAPRETQY
>TRBV11-2|TRBJ1-1|NA
ASSLTPGLNTEAF
>TRBV4-3|TRBJ2-1|NA
ASSQDRGSYNEQL
>TRBV5-6|TRBJ2-3|few
ASSLKVYTDTQY
>TRBV6-5|TRBJ2-7|few
ASSYFLGRAPVTSPYEQY
>TRBV4-1|TRBJ2-7|NA
ASSQGGTSGRLGSYEQY
>TRBV7-9|TRBJ1-2|NA
ASSLSTGQVYGYT
>TRBV6-5|TRBJ1-1|NA
ASSYPRTGRTSEAF
>TRBV7-9|TRBJ1-4|NA
ASSLRGGTNEKLF
>TRBV7-2|TRBJ2-5|NA
ASSQQYEETQY
>TRBV28|TRBJ1-2|NA
ASSFTGQAYGYT
>TRBV7-9|TRBJ2-2|NA
ASSIGGGFTGELF
>TRBV20-1|TRBJ2-1|many
SAAGTSGSDEQF
>TRBV5-4|TRBJ1-1|NA
ASIRGGTGELRTEAF
>TRBV20-1|TRBJ2-7|NA
SAKGGQDYEQY
>TRBV6-2/TRBV6-3|TRBJ2-4|few
ASKTGANIQY
>TRBV12-3/TRBV12-4|TRBJ1-1|NA
ASVRASMGNTEAF
>TRBV7-9|TRBJ2-7|NA
VSSQGQGARHEQY
>TRBV29-1|TRBJ1-1|few
SVPGGGRAVNTEAF